This passage covers 31 T cell receptor beta chains from one sample sequenced in a study of tumor and adjacent non-tumor tissue in lung cancer. No cell sorting was done before RNA was extracted from the tissue. The library came from three nested PCR rounds adapted from ARM-PCR protocols. From the multiplex PCR reads, TCRdb called clonotypes with MiXCR, one entry per CDR3 protein. The sample contains more than 75,000 distinct CDR3 sequences, 75% to 90% of which appear only once. The sample consisted of lung tumor tissue. The receptor source for this set is a woman between 45 and 60 years old with non-small cell lung cancer.

On this clonotype itself: This may be a read error, as it is one base from a much larger clone. V gene TRBV7-8 combines with J gene TRBJ1-5; possible D gene TRBD1, 6 bases. Trimming pared 4 bases from V and 0 bases from J, leaving 16 bases between. The CDR3 covers 17 residues. CDR1 is SGHVS and CDR2 is FQNEAQ in the germline V gene. The CDR3 region is CASSSMGGQRSNQPQHF. The CDR3 DNA follows: TGTGCCAGCAGCTCGATGGGGGGGCAACGTAGCAATCAGCCCCAGCATTTT.

The chain couples TRBV14 to TRBJ1-1; D might be TRBD1 (6 bases). The CDR3 is 19 amino acids. With 2 bases removed from V and 2 bases from J, the gap between germline ends came to 24 bases. Germline V lookup: CDR1 SGHDN, CDR2 FVKESK. The chain's CDR3 is CASSQNPWWRGMPNTEAFF. The CDR3 DNA reads as TGTGCCAGCAGCCAAAACCCCTGGTGGAGGGGGATGCCCAACACTGAAGCTTTCTTT.

This clonotype showed up many times. The chain has TRBV25-1 and TRBJ2-7, with D perhaps given as TRBD1 or TRBD2 (5 bases each). Germline CDR1 MGHDK, CDR2 SYGVNS. The CDR3 is 14 amino acids. Trimming took 6 bases from V and 0 from J, leaving 12 bases between them. CDR3 coding DNA: TGTGCCAGCAGCGGCTGGGACCCCTCCTACGAGCAGTACTTC. As protein: CASSGWDPSYEQYF.

In the case of this clonotype: The conserved closing phenylalanine or tryptophan is absent in this CDR3, likely reflecting a read error. This chain connects TRBV6-1 to TRBJ2-6, with TRBD1 identical over 7 bases. Germline values: CDR1 MNHNS, CDR2 SASEGT. This CDR3 is 14 amino acids long. CDR3 sequence reads: CVSQTGLGANVLTL. The CDR3 bases are TGTGTCAGCCAGACAGGGCTTGGGGCCAACGTCCTGACTCTC.

The rearrangement links TRBV24-1 to TRBJ2-1; no clear D gene. Trimming shortened V by 6 bases and J by 14 bases, and 25 bases separated the two germline ends. The CDR3 totals 15 residues. Germline lookup yields CDR1 KGHDR and CDR2 SFDVKD. The DNA for the CDR3 is TGTGCCACCAGTCATACAGCTTTACTCGACAATGAAGAGTTCTTC. It translates to CATSHTALLDNEEFF.

About this clonotype: Since a much larger clone is just one base distant, this may be a read error. The J gene is TRBJ2-1, the V gene TRBV20-1; 10 nucleotides match TRBD2. Germline trimming cut 6 bases from V and 8 bases from J; bases unmatched to any gene: 13. CDR1 DFQATT and CDR2 SNEGSKA come from the germline V gene (reference sequence). This CDR3 has 15 residues. The CDR3 coding sequence is TGCAGTGCCCTGACCGGGACTAGCGTTCTCTATGAGCAGTTCTTC. This sequence encodes CSALTGTSVLYEQFF.

Regarding this clonotype: Relative to the germline gene, one junction end is altered; a read error may explain this. The chain employs TRBV11-2 and TRBJ2-7; D may be TRBD2 (6 bases). CDR1 and CDR2 from the germline V gene are SGHAT and FQNNGV. The CDR3 loop spans 15 amino acids. CDR3 in amino acids: CASSPRASDSYEQYF. CDR3 nucleotide sequence: TGTGCCAGCAGCCCTCGGGCTAGCGATTCCTACGAGCAGTATTTC.

On this clonotype: An end of the junction does not agree with germline; a read error may underlie this. This sequence joins TRBV13 and TRBJ2-7; D possibly corresponds to TRBD1 (6 bases). From germline, CDR1 is PRHDT and CDR2 FYEKMQ (reference sequence). The CDR3 length is 13 residues. DNA of the CDR3: TGTGCCAACAGCTTAAACAGGGCCTACGAGCACTACTTC. The encoded protein is CANSLNRAYEHYF.

V and J are TRBV28 and TRBJ2-2; unclear D gene. V was trimmed by 7 bases and J by 4 bases, leaving 13 bases between them. The CDR3 has 14 residues. Germline V gene sequence: CDR1 MDHEN, CDR2 SYDVKM. CDR3 sequence reads: CASIAGPITGELFF. CDR3 DNA: TGTGCCAGCATTGCAGGACCGATCACCGGGGAGCTGTTTTTT.

The chain combines TRBV20-1 with TRBJ1-2, with 7 bases fitting TRBD1. CDR1 is DFQATT, CDR2 SNEGSKA, per germline (reference sequence). CDR3 length equals 14 residues. The CDR3 here is CRGREAGGGYGYTF. CDR3 coding DNA: TGCAGGGGTAGAGAGGCAGGGGGGGGCTATGGCTACACCTTC.

A remark on this clonotype: The junction and the germline gene differ at one end; a read error may be behind it. The V gene is TRBV6-1, the J gene TRBJ2-5; 8 nucleotides line up with TRBD2. This CDR3 has 16 amino acids. Germline V lookup: CDR1 MNHNS, CDR2 SASEGT. Here the CDR3 DNA reads TGTGCCAGCACCCAAAAGCGGGGGATCCGAATGGAGATCCAGTACTTC. Translated, it gives CASTQKRGIRMEIQYF.

In regard to this clonotype: The germline gene is not matched at one end of the junction; a read error may be the cause. The chain links TRBV5-4 to TRBJ2-1, with a weak D call TRBD1 (5 bases). Germline values: CDR1 SGHNT, CDR2 YYREEE (reference sequence). The CDR3 has 18 amino acids. The CDR3 region is CASSLGALVRGALHERFF. Written as DNA, the CDR3 is TGTGCCAGCAGCTTGGGGGCTCTGGTCCGTGGGGCGTTGCATGAGCGGTTCTTC.

This clonotype was detected only a few times. The junction departs from germline at one end; a sequencing error may be responsible. This chain joins TRBV20-1 and TRBJ2-1; TRBD2 matches at 14 bases. Looked up from germline, CDR1 is DFQATT and CDR2 is SNEGSKA (reference sequence). CDR3 length: 18 amino acids. DNA for the CDR3: TGCAATGCTAGAAAAACCCACGGACTAGCGGGAGGCTACAATGAGCAGTTCTTT. Translating it yields CNARKTHGLAGGYNEQFF.

Comments on this clonotype: The junction departs from germline at one end; a sequencing error may be responsible. This chain joins TRBV11-2 and TRBJ2-3; D unresolved. The CDR3 runs 15 residues. CDR1 and CDR2 from the germline V gene are SGHAT and FQNNGV. The CDR3 reads CASSQPQSAPDTQYF. Written as DNA, the CDR3 is TGTGCCAGCAGCCAACCACAGAGCGCCCCAGATACCCAGTATTTT.

The CDR3 sequence: CSAGGSGIFTYEQYF. Here the CDR3 DNA reads TGCAGTGCTGGTGGATCCGGGATTTTCACCTACGAGCAGTACTTC. This chain connects TRBV20-1 to TRBJ2-7; weak D call: TRBD2 (5 bases). The ends were cut back, 5 bases at V and 2 bases at J, with 19 bases in the middle. From germline, CDR1 is DFQATT and CDR2 SNEGSKA (reference sequence). CDR3 length: 15 residues.

The CDR3 nucleotides read TGCAGTGCCACCCCGATTGGGATTCTTGGCGCCGGGGCACCGTTTTTT. Translation: CSATPIGILGAGAPFF. V is TRBV20-1 and J is TRBJ2-2; D possibly matches TRBD1 or TRBD2 (5 bases each). CDR1 DFQATT and CDR2 SNEGSKA come from the germline V gene (reference sequence). V dropped 6 bases and J dropped 16 bases, with 33 bases sitting between them. The CDR3 length is 16 residues.

To note about this clonotype: A much larger clone sits a single nucleotide away, making a read error possible. The V call is TRBV4-1, the J call TRBJ1-3; D call uncertain. The CDR3 covers 14 residues. Germline V CDR1 and CDR2: MGHRA, YSYEKL. Here the CDR3 reads CTSGQTAPGNTIYF. In DNA, the CDR3 is TGCACCAGCGGCCAAACGGCACCTGGAAACACCATATATTTT.

Many counts were recorded for this clonotype. The chain is built from TRBV4-1 and TRBJ1-4; TRBD1 agrees at 9 bases. The CDR3 is 15 amino acids. Germline CDR1 and CDR2: MGHRA and YSYEKL. Losses at the gene ends were 4 bases for V and 8 bases for J; bases not matched to a gene: 8. The CDR3 bases are TGCGCCAGCAGCCCCCACAGGGGGCTTGAGGAAAAACTGTTTTTT. Translation gives CASSPHRGLEEKLFF.

This clonotype was detected many times. For the CDR3, the DNA is TGCAGTGTCACAGATCGAGCCAAAAACATTCAGTACTTC. This translates into CSVTDRAKNIQYF. This chain links TRBV20-1 with TRBJ2-4; the D is unclear. This CDR3 contains 13 residues. V lost 7 bases and J 0 bases, leaving 10 bases between the germline ends. CDR1 is DFQATT, CDR2 SNEGSKA, per germline (reference sequence).

Remarks on this clonotype: A junction boundary mismatches the germline segment, possibly from a read error. The V and J genes are TRBV20-1 and TRBJ2-1; D unclear. This CDR3 spans 12 amino acids. The germline V gene encodes CDR1 DFQATT and CDR2 SNEGSKA (reference sequence). Here the CDR3 DNA reads TGTAGTGCCTCTATGGTGAACAATGAGCAGTTCTTC. Its protein is CSASMVNNEQFF.

This clonotype occurred a few times. The chain is built from TRBV7-2 and TRBJ1-5; no reliable D call. V dropped 4 bases and J dropped 4 bases, with 8 bases sitting between them. The CDR3 extends over 13 amino acids. The V gene's germline CDR1 is SGHTA and CDR2 FQGNSA. Here the CDR3 DNA reads TGTGCCAGCAGCTCAGGACTAAATCAGCCCCAGCATTTT. Translation gives CASSSGLNQPQHF.

Points on this clonotype: The CDR3 does not close with the conserved phenylalanine or tryptophan, likely indicating a read error. The CDR3 DNA follows: TGCAGCGTTGAAGAGGTGGGAGGGCCAGGCGATGAGCAGTTCCTC. Protein product: CSVEEVGGPGDEQFL. The chain couples TRBV29-1 to TRBJ2-1; 7 bases line up with TRBD2. This CDR3 region has 15 residues. V shed 0 bases, J shed 8 bases, and the junction held 10 bases outside the gene matches. Germline assignment: CDR1 SQVTM and CDR2 ANQGSEA.

Many counts were recorded for this clonotype. V is TRBV5-1 and J is TRBJ1-4; D might be TRBD1 (6 bases). The germline V gene encodes CDR1 SGHRS and CDR2 YFSETQ. V lost 3 bases to trimming and J lost 0 bases, with 6 bases between them. This CDR3 contains 14 residues. CDR3: CASSWTATNEKLFF. DNA for the CDR3: TGCGCCAGCAGCTGGACAGCAACTAATGAAAAACTGTTTTTT.

This clonotype is a singleton in its sample. At one end, the junction sequence differs from germline, possibly due to a read error. The genes are TRBV6-5 and TRBJ2-7, with a possible D match to TRBD2 (6 bases). The CDR3 consists of 14 residues. Germline CDR1 reads MNHEY; CDR2 reads SVGAGI. Here the CDR3 DNA reads TGTGCCAACAGTTACAGGAGGGGCGGATACGAGAAGTACTTC. Amino acid sequence: CANSYRRGGYEKYF.

A word on this clonotype: Likely a read error: the CDR3 ends without its conserved phenylalanine or tryptophan. No DNA is shown, since the ends of the CDR3 on it are uncertain; the CDR3 is the one TCRdb lists. V is TRBV29-1 and J is TRBJ2-7; the D call of TRBD2 is as the table states it, not checked on the DNA. The CDR3 spans 15 residues, counting both ends. Per the germline V gene, CDR1 is SQVTM and CDR2 is ANQGSEA. CDR3 in amino acids: CNVANAGTSSYEQYL.

About this clonotype: A read error is possible here, since a much larger clone lies one base away. The chain employs TRBV5-1 and TRBJ2-1; D unclear. From germline, CDR1 is SGHRS and CDR2 YFSETQ. The CDR3 length is 15 residues. The CDR3 coding sequence is TGCGCCTGCAGCTTGGTGGACCCCGGCGTAGTCCGGCAGTTCTTC. Translated: CACSLVDPGVVRQFF.

With regard to this clonotype: Mismatch with germline at one junction end may stem from a read error. V is TRBV6-1 and J is TRBJ2-4; 7 bases are shared with TRBD2. The CDR3 runs 14 residues. Germline loops: CDR1 MNHNS, CDR2 SASEGT. In nucleotides, the CDR3 is TGTGCCAACAGTGACTTCTGGGAGGGAGACATTCAGTACTTC. Encoded protein: CANSDFWEGDIQYF.

This clonotype was found a few times. The junction shows a germline mismatch at one end, possibly a read error. V is TRBV6-2 or TRBV6-3 and J is TRBJ2-7, with 9 positions matching TRBD1. The closer fit of TRBJ2-1 to the DNA end suggests the J call may be wrong. This CDR3 spans 16 amino acids. The germline V gene has CDR1 MNHEY and CDR2 SVGEGT. CDR3 sequence: CVSSLNRDRASYQQFF. In nucleotides, the CDR3 is TGTGTCAGCAGTTTAAACCGGGACAGGGCCTCCTACCAGCAGTTCTTC.

Concerning this clonotype itself: One end of the junction is discordant with germline, which a read error may explain. This chain uses TRBV6-2 or TRBV6-3 with TRBJ2-7, with 9 positions matching TRBD2. The CDR3 is 14 residues long. Germline CDR1 MNHEY, CDR2 SVGEGT. CDR3 sequence (DNA): TGTGCCAACAGTTCTAGCGGGATGTCCTACGAGCAGTACTTC. Protein sequence: CANSSSGMSYEQYF.

Concerning this clonotype itself: Germline is not matched at one junction end, which may reflect a read error. The chain is built from TRBV20-1 and TRBJ2-5; possible D gene TRBD1, 6 bases. CDR1 is DFQATT and CDR2 is SNEGSKA in the germline V gene (reference sequence). CDR3 length equals 16 residues. CDR3 loop: CNARVHNTQGQETQYF. CDR3 nucleotides: TGCAATGCTAGAGTACACAATACCCAGGGACAAGAGACGCAGTATTTC.

This clonotype was counted a few times. This sequence joins TRBV20-1 and TRBJ2-3; D gene ambiguous. With 4 bases removed from V and 4 bases from J, the gap between germline ends came to 18 bases. Germline V lookup: CDR1 DFQATT, CDR2 SNEGSKA (reference sequence). This CDR3 is built from 15 residues. As DNA, the CDR3 is TGCAGTGCTACCCCTGATGGGAATGAACCAGATACGCAGTATTTT. Its translation: CSATPDGNEPDTQYF.